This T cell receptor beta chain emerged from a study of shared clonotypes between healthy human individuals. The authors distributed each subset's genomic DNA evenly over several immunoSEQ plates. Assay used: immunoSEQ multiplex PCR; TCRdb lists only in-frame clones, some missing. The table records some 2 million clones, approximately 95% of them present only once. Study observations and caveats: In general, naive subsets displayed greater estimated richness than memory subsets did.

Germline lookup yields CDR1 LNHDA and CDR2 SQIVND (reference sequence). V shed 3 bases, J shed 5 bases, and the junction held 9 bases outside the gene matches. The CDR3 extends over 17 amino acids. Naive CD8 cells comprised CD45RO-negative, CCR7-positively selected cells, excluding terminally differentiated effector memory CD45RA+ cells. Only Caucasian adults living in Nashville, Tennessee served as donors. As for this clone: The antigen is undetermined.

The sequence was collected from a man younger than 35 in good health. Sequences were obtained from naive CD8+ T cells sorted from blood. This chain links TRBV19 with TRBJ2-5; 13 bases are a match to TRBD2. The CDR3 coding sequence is TGTGCCAGTAGTATCCCGACCGGACTAGCGGGGGCGGAGACCCAGTACTTC. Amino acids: CASSIPTGLAGAETQYF.